The T cell receptor beta chain under discussion was sequenced for a study of blood T cells in healthy people across ages. The ends were cut back, 4 bases at V and 5 bases at J, with 18 bases in the middle. The CDR3 length is 15 residues. Germline lookup yields CDR1 SGDLS and CDR2 YYNGEE. Using a J-beta primer mix together with a sample-barcoded 5' primer, a second PCR was run for about 7 to 12 cycles. TCRdb passed the 5' RACE reads through MiXCR, listing each CDR3 protein once. The sample lists 800,000 or so distinct CDR3 sequences; around half were seen once. This clonotype was recorded only once. The antigen is not known. Study-level findings and limits: Estimated diversity that came from one million T cells was considered an underestimate. Per million T cells, TCR beta diversity dropped roughly linearly as age increased.

Sequences were obtained from blood. The clonotype comes from an elderly man in good health. The chain has TRBV9 and TRBJ1-2; D not resolved. The CDR3 sequence: CASSPRRANGYGYTF. The CDR3 DNA follows: TGTGCCAGCAGCCCAAGACGGGCTAACGGATATGGCTACACCTTC. The whole variable domain, filled in from reference TRBV9 and TRBJ1-2, reads DSGVTQTPKHLITATGQRVTLRCSPRSGDLSVYWYQQSLDQGLQFLIQYYNGEERAKGNILERFSAQQFPDLHSELNLSSLELGDSALYFCASSPRRANGYGYTFGSGTRLTVV.